This T cell receptor beta chain emerged from a study of CD8+CD57+ T cells in acquired aplastic anemia (dated by TCRdb to the late 2010s). Study-level background: A mean of roughly 2.9 ug of DNA, ranging from roughly 0.2 to 27.4 ug, was extracted from sorted CD4+ and CD8+ cells. CD8+CD57+ expansion was defined as a frequency above the mean frequency observed in healthy subjects.

Profiling of TCR beta VDJ combinations and CDR3 sequences used genomic DNA as the template. TCR repertoire sequencing was run on an Illumina HiSeq 2000. The published analysis was carried out like this. TRBV/TRBJ rearrangement plots, CDR3 size and DJ length profiles, and Simpson's diversity index were used to evaluate the repertoires. The most abundant DNA sequence in the deep sequencing data was defined as the immunodominant clone. CDR3 amino acid sequences were screened for sharing across subjects and compared with published repertoires and the VDJdb database. TCRdb reprocessed the public reads (quality trimming at Q25 with fastp, clone calling with MiXCR) and kept in-frame beta chains. CDR3 protein sequences are deduplicated, and each keeps its most common genes and DNA. None of the V and J calls come from the authors' own analysis; TCRdb made them. Present in this sample are roughly 180,000 distinct CDR3 sequences, about 50% of which were seen just once. Roughly 13% of the sample comes from the top ten.

Flow cytometry had shown CD8+CD57+ cell expansion in the patients selected for sequencing. All patients had severe acquired aplastic anemia diagnosed by International Study of Aplastic Anemia and Agranulocytosis and Camitta criteria. At the time blood was sampled, none of the patients had received any therapy. The study deep-sequenced TCR repertoires of sorted CD4+ and CD8+ blood T cells from severe aplastic anemia patients and healthy subjects. Patients were enrolled in the USA under clinicaltrials.gov protocols 00001620, 01623167, 00001397, 00071045, 00081523 and 00961064. Ficoll-Paque density gradient centrifugation was used to isolate peripheral blood mononuclear cells. Before DNA was extracted, CD4+ and CD8+ T cells were sorted using either FACS or magnetic beads. Here is what the overall study found, with its caveats: Although roughly 29 CD8+ CDR3 sequences were shared by patients and controls, these sequences appeared highly expressed in patients and within the immunodominant clones of patients. Patients and healthy controls showed no significant difference in CD8+ Simpson's diversity (P=0.060).

The CDR3 holds 13 amino acids from the cysteine to the phenylalanine. The CDR3 DNA has 39 bases and is translated from base 1. V is shortened by 7 bases, J by 3 bases, and the region joining them spans 14 bases. CDR1 GTSNPN and CDR2 SVGIG were looked up in the germline V gene (reference sequence). This clonotype came up a few times. Its antigen has not been determined. No quality values exist for individual bases; no much larger clone is one base distant. What was sequenced was sorted CD4+, CD8+, or CD8+CD57+ T cells (not recorded which) from PBMCs. The receptor chain draws on TRBV30 and TRBJ2-3; the D gene is not confidently resolved. The TCR comes from a human donor with aplastic anemia. Here the CDR3 is given as CALRAGGTDTQYF. At the DNA level, the sequence is TGTGCCTTACGAGCAGGTGGGACAGATACGCAGTATTTT.